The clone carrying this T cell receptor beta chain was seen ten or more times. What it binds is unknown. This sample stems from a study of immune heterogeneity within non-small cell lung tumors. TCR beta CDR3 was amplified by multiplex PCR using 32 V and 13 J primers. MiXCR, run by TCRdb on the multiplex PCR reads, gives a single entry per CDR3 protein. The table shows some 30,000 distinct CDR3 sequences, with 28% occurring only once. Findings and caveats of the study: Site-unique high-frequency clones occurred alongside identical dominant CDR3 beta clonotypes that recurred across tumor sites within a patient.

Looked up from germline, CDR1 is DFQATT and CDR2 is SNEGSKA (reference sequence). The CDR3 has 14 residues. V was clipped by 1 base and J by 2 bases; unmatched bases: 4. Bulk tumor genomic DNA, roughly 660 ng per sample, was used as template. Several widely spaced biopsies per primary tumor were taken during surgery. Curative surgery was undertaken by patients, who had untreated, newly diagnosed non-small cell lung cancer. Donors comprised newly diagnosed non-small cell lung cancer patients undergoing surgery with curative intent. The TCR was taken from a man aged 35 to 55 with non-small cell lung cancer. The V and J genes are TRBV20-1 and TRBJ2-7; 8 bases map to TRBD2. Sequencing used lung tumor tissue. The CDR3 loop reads CSARVLAETYEQYF. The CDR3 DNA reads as TGCAGTGCTAGAGTACTAGCGGAAACCTACGAGCAGTACTTC.